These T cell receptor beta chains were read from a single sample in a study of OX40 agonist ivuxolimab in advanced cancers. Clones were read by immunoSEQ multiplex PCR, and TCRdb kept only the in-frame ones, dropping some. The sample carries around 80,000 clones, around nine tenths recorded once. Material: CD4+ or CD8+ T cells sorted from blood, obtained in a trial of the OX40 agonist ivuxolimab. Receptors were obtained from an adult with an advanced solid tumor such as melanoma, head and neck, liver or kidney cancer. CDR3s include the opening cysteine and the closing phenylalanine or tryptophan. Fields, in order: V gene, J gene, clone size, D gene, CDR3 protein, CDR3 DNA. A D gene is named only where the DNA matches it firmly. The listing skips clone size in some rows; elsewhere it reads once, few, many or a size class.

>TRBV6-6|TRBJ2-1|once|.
CASSSRLDQNEQFF
TGTGCCAGCAGTTCCCGACTAGACCAAAATGAGCAGTTCTTC
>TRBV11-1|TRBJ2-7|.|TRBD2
CASSFERGASYEQYF
TGTGCCAGCAGCTTTGAGCGGGGGGCCTCCTACGAGCAGTACTTC
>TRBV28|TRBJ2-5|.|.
CASSPGDTGRETQYF
TGTGCCAGCAGTCCCGGCGACACGGGGAGGGAGACCCAGTACTTC
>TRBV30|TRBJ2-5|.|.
CAWSVGQGRETQYF
TGTGCCTGGAGTGTAGGGCAGGGGAGGGAGACCCAGTACTTC
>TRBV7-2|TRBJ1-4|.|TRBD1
CASSLLTGFATNEKLFF
TGTGCCAGCAGCTTACTGACAGGGTTTGCAACTAATGAAAAACTGTTTTTT
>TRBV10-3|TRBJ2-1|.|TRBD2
CAISPSGGDTYNEQFF
TGTGCCATCAGTCCTAGCGGGGGGGACACCTACAATGAGCAGTTCTTC
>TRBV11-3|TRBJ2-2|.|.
CASSLGGGTGELFF
TGTGCCAGCAGCTTGGGCGGTGGCACCGGGGAGCTGTTTTTT
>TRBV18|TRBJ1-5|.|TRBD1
CASSPVTGGGNQPQHF
TGTGCCAGCTCACCAGTAACAGGGGGTGGCAATCAGCCCCAGCATTTT
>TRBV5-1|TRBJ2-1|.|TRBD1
CASSGRGHRNEQFF
TGCGCCAGCAGCGGCAGGGGGCATAGGAATGAGCAGTTCTTC
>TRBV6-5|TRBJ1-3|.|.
CASSRFEDSGNTIYF
TGTGCCAGCAGCCGGTTCGAAGACTCTGGAAACACCATATATTTT
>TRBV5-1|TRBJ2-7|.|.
CASSSGAYEQYF
TGCGCCAGCAGCTCTGGGGCCTACGAGCAGTACTTC
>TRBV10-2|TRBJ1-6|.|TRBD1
CASKQGEGNSPLHF
TGCGCCAGCAAACAGGGGGAGGGTAATTCACCCCTCCACTTT
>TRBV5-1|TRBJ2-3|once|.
CASSLAIGVTDTQYF
TGCGCCAGCAGCTTGGCCATAGGCGTCACAGATACGCAGTATTTT
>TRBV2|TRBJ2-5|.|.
CASTQAGNQETQYF
TGTGCCAGCACTCAAGCCGGAAATCAAGAGACCCAGTACTTC
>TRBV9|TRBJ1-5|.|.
CASSVGVDSNQPQHF
TGTGCCAGCAGCGTAGGGGTCGATAGCAATCAGCCCCAGCATTTT
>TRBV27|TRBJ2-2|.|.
CASSFSVGFSGTGELFF
TGTGCCAGCAGTTTTAGCGTGGGGTTTTCTGGGACCGGGGAGCTGTTTTTT
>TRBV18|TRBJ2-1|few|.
CASSRMGDNEQFF
TGTGCCAGCTCACGAATGGGGGACAATGAGCAGTTCTTC
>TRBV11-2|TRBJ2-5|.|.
CASSFRGGPLEQYF
TGTGCCAGCAGCTTCAGGGGCGGCCCTCTTGAGCAGTACTTC
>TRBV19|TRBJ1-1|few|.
CASSLIGTEAFF
TGTGCCAGTTCACTCATAGGTACTGAAGCTTTCTTT
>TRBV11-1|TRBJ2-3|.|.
CASSFATGASTDTQYF
TGTGCCAGCAGCTTCGCGACAGGAGCGAGCACAGATACGCAGTATTTT
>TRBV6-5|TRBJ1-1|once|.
CASKEGGMNTEAFF
TGTGCCAGCAAAGAAGGGGGTATGAACACTGAAGCTTTCTTT
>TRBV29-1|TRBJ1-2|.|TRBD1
CSVKGQGGYGYTF
TGCAGCGTGAAGGGACAGGGGGGCTATGGCTACACCTTC
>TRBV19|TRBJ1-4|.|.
CASRVGSAANEKLFF
TGTGCCAGTAGGGTCGGCAGTGCGGCTAATGAAAAACTGTTTTTT
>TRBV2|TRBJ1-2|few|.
CASKDRGRRGYGYTF
TGTGCCAGCAAGGATCGGGGGCGCAGGGGCTATGGCTACACCTTC
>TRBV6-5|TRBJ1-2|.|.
CASSYAGNYGYTF
TGTGCCAGCAGTTACGCGGGGAACTATGGCTACACCTTC
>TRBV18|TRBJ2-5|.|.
CASSPVGGETQYF
TGTGCCAGCTCACCCGTAGGGGGAGAGACCCAGTACTTC
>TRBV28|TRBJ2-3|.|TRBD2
CASSLFSGASTDAQYF
TGTGCCAGCAGTTTATTTAGCGGGGCTAGCACAGATGCGCAGTATTTT
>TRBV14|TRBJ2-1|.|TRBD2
CASTGAGGDEQFF
TGTGCCAGCACGGGAGCGGGGGGCGATGAGCAGTTCTTC
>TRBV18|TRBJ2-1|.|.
CASSPPNLLEPQFF
TGTGCCAGCTCACCCCCAAACCTTCTAGAGCCGCAGTTCTTC
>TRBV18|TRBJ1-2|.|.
CASSLEHRAQYGYTF
TGTGCCAGCTCACTAGAACACCGGGCCCAGTATGGCTACACCTTC
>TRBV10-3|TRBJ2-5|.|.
CASSGLNQETQYF
TGTGCCAGCAGCGGACTCAACCAAGAGACCCAGTACTTC
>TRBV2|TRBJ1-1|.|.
CASLVRTNTEAFF
TGTGCCAGCCTCGTACGAACGAACACTGAAGCTTTCTTT
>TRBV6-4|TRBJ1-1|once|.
CASRSEGLGDTEAFF
TGTGCCAGCAGATCAGAAGGGTTGGGGGACACTGAAGCTTTCTTT
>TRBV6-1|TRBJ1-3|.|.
CASSVTDSGDTIYF
TGTGCCAGCAGTGTTACAGACTCTGGAGACACCATATATTTT
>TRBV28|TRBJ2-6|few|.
CASRWDSGANVLTF
TGTGCCAGCAGATGGGACTCTGGGGCCAACGTCCTGACTTTC
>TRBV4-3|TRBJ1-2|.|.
CASSQGRQANYGYTF
TGCGCCAGCAGCCAAGGTAGACAGGCTAACTATGGCTACACCTTC
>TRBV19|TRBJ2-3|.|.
CASSIVGLGDTQYF
TGTGCCAGTAGTATTGTTGGGTTAGGGGATACGCAGTATTTT
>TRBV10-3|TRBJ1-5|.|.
CAISESGGSNQPQHF
TGTGCCATCAGTGAGTCGGGGGGTAGCAATCAGCCCCAGCATTTT
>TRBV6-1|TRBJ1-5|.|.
CASQGLNQPQHF
TGTGCCAGCCAGGGACTTAATCAGCCCCAGCATTTT
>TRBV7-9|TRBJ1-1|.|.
CASSPFGGALGNTEAFF
TGTGCCAGCAGCCCTTTTGGGGGGGCCTTGGGCAACACTGAAGCTTTCTTT